The present entry profiles one T cell receptor beta chain with its context. Its cognate antigen is unknown. Here immunoSEQ multiplex PCR was the method, and the copy in TCRdb shows in-frame clones only, minus some. The data contain 150,000 to 200,000 clones, approximately 94% of them singletons. This specimen comes from a study of T cell responses to AZD1222 COVID-19 vaccine. The germline V gene encodes CDR1 ENHRY and CDR2 SYGVKD. V dropped 6 bases and J dropped 6; count of bases not matched to a gene: 4. The CDR3 has 13 amino acids. Study results and caveats: The breadth and depth of Spike-specific TCRs increased once two AZD1222 doses had been given. It was only a handful of AZD1222 recipients who were seropositive at baseline.

The genes are TRBV10-3 and TRBJ2-1, with TRBD1 matching over 8 bases. The sequencing used peripheral blood, collected on day 0 of AZD1222 vaccination. The TCR comes from an adult in good health. The CDR3 loop is CAIRQGAPNEQFF. The CDR3 DNA follows: TGTGCCATCAGGCAGGGGGCTCCCAATGAGCAGTTCTTC.